The T cell receptor beta chain under discussion was sequenced for a study of T cells in Graves' hyperthyroidism and ophthalmopathy. Diagnosis of hyperthyroidism was new in patients aged 18 to 65, and its duration was under 2 months. The PBMCs were sourced from fresh peripheral blood (about 10 ml). Germline V gene data show CDR1 as DFQATT and CDR2 as SNEGSKA (reference sequence). This CDR3 spans 15 amino acids. Trimming took 0 bases from V and 4 from J; bases not matched to a gene: 8. Regions amplified from RNA transcripts were the TCR beta CDR3 regions. A set of HTBI primers served as the primers for a first-round RT-PCR of the TCR CDR3. TCRdb analysed the multiplex PCR reads with MiXCR anew, one entry per CDR3 protein. The sample carries fewer than 900,000 distinct CDR3 sequences, about 17% recorded once. This clonotype was seen many times.

The sequence was obtained from a man younger than 35 with Graves' hyperthyroidism. The sample consisted of blood. This sequence joins TRBV20-1 and TRBJ2-7, with 8 bases aligning to TRBD1. The CDR3 region has the DNA TGCAGTGCTAGAGACCCGGACAGGGCTAGTTACGAGCAGTACTTC. It codes for CSARDPDRASYEQYF.